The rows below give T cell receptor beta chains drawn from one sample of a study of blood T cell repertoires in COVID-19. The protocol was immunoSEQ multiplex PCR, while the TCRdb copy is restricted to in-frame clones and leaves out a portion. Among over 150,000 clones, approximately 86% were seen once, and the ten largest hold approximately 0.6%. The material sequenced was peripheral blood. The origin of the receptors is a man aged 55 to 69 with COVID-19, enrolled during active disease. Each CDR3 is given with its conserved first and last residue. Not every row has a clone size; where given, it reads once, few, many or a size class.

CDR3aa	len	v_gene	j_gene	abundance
CASSQDGLAGDEQFF	15	TRBV4-2	TRBJ2-1	.
CASSGRQDPRRELFF	15	TRBV5-1	TRBJ2-2	.
CASSQEGTGPTEAFF	15	TRBV4-3	TRBJ1-1	.
CASRAVGTEAFF	12	TRBV19	TRBJ1-1	.
CASSTTGQIYGYTF	14	TRBV7-8	TRBJ1-2	.
CASSLKQGGAFF	12	TRBV6-5	TRBJ1-1	once
CASSRKDRGGHEQYF	15	TRBV21-1	TRBJ2-7	.
CASRYRTSGPYEQYF	15	TRBV6-5	TRBJ2-7	.
CASSIYSNEKLFF	13	TRBV19	TRBJ1-4	.
CASSPDSLSGNTIYF	15	TRBV18	TRBJ1-3	once
CASRSGTGNLNEQFF	15	TRBV19	TRBJ2-1	.
CAGGRMAETTDTQYF	15	TRBV5-5	TRBJ2-3	.
CASSATKKGGPNYGYTF	17	TRBV5-4	TRBJ1-2	.
CASSQDVLNLGAFF	14	TRBV4-2	TRBJ1-1	.
CASSLKAPRLSETQYF	16	TRBV7-2	TRBJ2-5	.
CASSLVGGQGAGTEAFF	17	TRBV7-8	TRBJ1-1	.
CASSLAGAHTEAFF	14	TRBV27	TRBJ1-1	.
CASSLEDRVNSPLHF	15	TRBV5-1	TRBJ1-6	.
CASSLQEGYEQYF	13	TRBV5-1	TRBJ2-7	.
CSASVEGRNSPLHF	14	TRBV20-1	TRBJ1-6	.
CASSKDRANSPLHF	14	TRBV5-5	TRBJ1-6	.
CASSSLGGVDEKLFF	15	TRBV5-1	TRBJ1-4	.
CASSLGSFQGNSPLHF	16	TRBV7-2	TRBJ1-6	.
CASSPRGSGISSNEQFF	17	TRBV7-9	TRBJ2-1	few
CASSSKTSQRTQETQYF	17	TRBV7-9	TRBJ2-5	.
CASRPNLEETQYF	13	TRBV12-3/TRBV12-4	TRBJ2-5	.
CASSLGTRTYEQYF	14	TRBV27	TRBJ2-7	.